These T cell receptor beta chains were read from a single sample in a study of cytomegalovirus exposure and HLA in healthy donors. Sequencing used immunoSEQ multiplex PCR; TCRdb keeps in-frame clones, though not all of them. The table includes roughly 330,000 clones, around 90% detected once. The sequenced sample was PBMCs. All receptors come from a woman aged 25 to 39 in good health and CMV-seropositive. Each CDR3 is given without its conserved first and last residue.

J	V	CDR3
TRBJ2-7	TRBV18	ASSPSLDHHEQY
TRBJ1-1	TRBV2	ASSGTGTLMNTEAF
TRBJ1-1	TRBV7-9	ASSLGGTGFEAF
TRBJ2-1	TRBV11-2	ASSLEGGGPDEQF
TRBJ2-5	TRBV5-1	ASSLGGSGDETQY
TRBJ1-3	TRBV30	AWTFRPIQGRGNTIY
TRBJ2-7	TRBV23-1	ASSQSLADYEQY
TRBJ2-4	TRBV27	ASSPIGTGLGDIQY
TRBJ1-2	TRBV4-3	ASSQAEDRFYGYT
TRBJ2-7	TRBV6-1	ASSEVGTYEQY
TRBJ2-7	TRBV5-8	ASSPGQQITYEQY
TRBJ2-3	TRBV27	ASSLGGTDTQY
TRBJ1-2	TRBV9	ASSRGQGANYGYT
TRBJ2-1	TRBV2	ASSPLSSYNEQF
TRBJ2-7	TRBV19	ASSGSPYEQY
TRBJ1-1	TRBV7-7	ASSLSGDTEAF
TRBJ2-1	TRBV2	ASSDKVEWI
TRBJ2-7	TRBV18	ASSLGLVYEQY
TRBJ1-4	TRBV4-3	ASSQDSTGALSEKLF